Sequencing of this T cell receptor beta chain was carried out in a study of Ad26.COV2.S vaccination and SARS-CoV-2 variants. General study findings and limits: Placebo recipients trailed vaccine recipients in spike-specific TCR breadth.

This clone appeared once. Its antigen is not known. Only in-frame clones appear in the TCRdb table, and some are missing; sequencing was by immunoSEQ multiplex PCR. The sample carries about 480,000 clones, 87% recorded once. Documented treatment: roughly 20 received Ad26.COV2.S at low or high dose, single or two shots; about five received placebo; per-sample allocation not given. Sampling was done on day 63 after the first vaccine or placebo injection. Vaccination employed an Ad26 vector expressing the Wuhan-strain SARS-CoV-2 spike. CDR3 size: 15 residues. Per the germline V gene, CDR1 is SGHKS and CDR2 is YYEKEE (reference sequence). V was pared by 2 bases and J by 2 bases, with 5 bases of the junction left unmatched.

The sequenced sample was peripheral blood, obtained in a trial of Ad26.COV2.S vaccine versus placebo. The rearrangement joins TRBV5-5 to TRBJ2-7, with 9 positions matching TRBD2. The origin of this receptor is a person aged 18 to 59 who received the Ad26.COV2.S COVID-19 vaccine or a placebo. CDR3 residues: CASSLRLADTYEQYF. The CDR3 bases are TGTGCCAGCAGCTTAAGACTAGCGGATACCTACGAGCAGTACTTC. Using reference TRBV5-5 and TRBJ2-7 for the parts outside the CDR3, the full variable domain is DAGVTQSPTHLIKTRGQQVTLRCSPISGHKSVSWYQQVLGQGPQFIFQYYEKEERGRGNFPDRFSARQFPNYSSELNVNALLLGDSALYLCASSLRLADTYEQYFGPGTRLTVT.